The clone carrying this T cell receptor (beta chain) was seen a single time. Antigen unknown. These data come from a study of shared clonotypes between healthy human individuals. Findings of the study overall: In four donors, about 5% of naive CD4 clonotypes appeared in common.

Each PCR replicate from the sorted subsets contained approximately 0.2 ug DNA, which is about 31,000 T cell genomes. Original handling: Filtering differed since immunoSEQ provided only junctions, with no quality scores. Libraries were prepared by immunoSEQ multiplex PCR; TCRdb keeps only in-frame clonotypes and omits some of them. The DNA gave D and trimming, while V, J and clone size come from that table. This table holds roughly 110,000 clones, under 70% found once. V was clipped by 6 bases and J by 0 bases, with 21 bases between them. Germline-derived CDR1 and CDR2 are SGHRS and YFSETQ. The CDR3 totals 17 residues.

Sequencing was carried out using memory CD8+ T cells sorted from blood. Indicated subset: CD45RO+ cells pooled with CCR7-negative TemRA cells. The rearrangement uses TRBV5-1 and TRBJ1-1; the D gene is possibly TRBD1 (5 bases). The TCR sequence derives from a woman aged 30 to 39 in good health. Here the CDR3 reads CASTPKGQGGMNTEAFF. The CDR3 DNA reads TGCGCCAGCACCCCGAAGGGGCAGGGAGGCATGAACACTGAAGCTTTCTTT.